These 10 T cell receptor beta chains were all obtained from the same sample, sequenced in a study of T cell repertoires in cytomegalovirus infection. TCRdb reanalysed the reads using MiXCR and keeps one entry per CDR3 protein. The data hold about 190,000 distinct CDR3 sequences, with about a tenth observed a single time. Sequenced material: PBMCs. Receptors originate from a human donor in good health (CMV status not recorded). Some clones in this sample may be carry-over from other donors' samples.

There are many counts of this clonotype. This chain uses TRBV2 with TRBJ1-6, with D possibly matching TRBD1 (6 bases). Germline V gene data show CDR1 as SNHLY and CDR2 as FYNNEI. The V and J ends lost 5 bases and 9 bases respectively, with 17 bases between them. The CDR3 has 15 residues. In DNA, the CDR3 is TGTGCCAGCAGTCCCCAGGGGAGACGTGGTTCACCCCTCCACTTT. It yields the protein CASSPQGRRGSPLHF.

The sample holds many counts of this clonotype. The rearrangement uses TRBV10-3 and TRBJ1-1; D is undetermined. The CDR3 sequence is 15 residues long. Trimming pared 4 bases from V and 1 base from J, leaving 13 bases between. The germline V gene has CDR1 ENHRY and CDR2 SYGVKD. The CDR3 loop reads CAISGEVFPNTEAFF. CDR3 sequence (DNA): TGTGCCATCAGTGGAGAGGTCTTTCCGAACACTGAAGCTTTCTTT.

This clonotype was detected a few times. This chain links TRBV6-2 or TRBV6-3 with TRBJ2-7; perhaps D is TRBD1 or TRBD2 (5 bases each). The CDR3 contains 12 residues. Germline values: CDR1 MNHEY, CDR2 SVGEGT. The V and J ends lost 6 bases and 5 bases respectively, with 11 bases between them. This CDR3 reads CASRGTWDEQYF. The DNA of the CDR3 is TGTGCCAGCAGAGGGACCTGGGACGAGCAGTACTTC.

This clonotype was detected once. The genes are TRBV18 and TRBJ2-5, with D maybe TRBD2 (5 bases). Germline values: CDR1 KGHSH, CDR2 LQKENI. Trimming removed 2 bases from V and 4 bases from J, with 11 bases in between. This CDR3 is built from 14 residues. The CDR3 DNA reads as TGTGCCAGCTCACCAAGGGTAGCGACAGAGACCCAGTACTTC. Encoded protein: CASSPRVATETQYF.

J is TRBJ2-1 and V is TRBV28; TRBD2 might be the D (7 bases). The germline V gene has CDR1 MDHEN and CDR2 SYDVKM. V was cut by 6 bases and J by 2 bases, with 14 bases left in between. The CDR3 has 15 amino acids. CDR3 nucleotides: TGTGCCAGCAGGTTAGGGGGGGCCCCCTACAATGAGCAGTTCTTC. It is translated as CASRLGGAPYNEQFF.

This clonotype was observed a few times. The rearrangement joins TRBV19 to TRBJ2-7; D may be TRBD1 (5 bases). From germline, CDR1 is LNHDA and CDR2 SQIVND (reference sequence). The V gene lost 3 bases and the J gene lost 7 bases, with 22 bases spanning the gap. The CDR3 spans 16 residues. The CDR3 is CASSMALGRVAGEQYF. As DNA, the CDR3 is TGTGCCAGTAGTATGGCCCTTGGCAGGGTGGCCGGGGAGCAGTACTTC.

This clonotype appeared a few times. The V call is TRBV29-1, the J call TRBJ1-2; 8 bases match TRBD1. Per germline, CDR1 SQVTM and CDR2 ANQGSEA. The CDR3 totals 13 residues. The V and J ends lost 7 bases and 4 bases, in that order; junction bases with no gene match: 8. The CDR3 DNA reads TGCAGCGACCTACAGGGGGATGGCTATGGCTACACCTTC. It translates to CSDLQGDGYGYTF. The full variable domain, in which reference TRBV29-1 and TRBJ1-2 provide the parts outside the CDR3, is SAVISQKPSRDICQRGTSLTIQCQVDSQVTMMFWYRQQPGQSLTLIATANQGSEATYESGFVIDKFPISRPNLTFSTLTVSNMSPEDSSIYLCSDLQGDGYGYTFGSGTRLTVV.

Many counts were recorded for this clonotype. The rearrangement links TRBV7-8 to TRBJ2-6, with D unclear. Germline lookup yields CDR1 SGHVS and CDR2 FQNEAQ. V lost 2 bases and J lost 0, with 17 bases in between. There are 19 residues in the CDR3. The CDR3 reads CASSLKLAKTSSGANVLTF. In nucleotides, the CDR3 is TGTGCCAGCAGCTTAAAGCTCGCAAAGACCAGCTCTGGGGCCAACGTCCTGACTTTC.

This rearrangement joins TRBV6-2 or TRBV6-3 to TRBJ1-5; D may be TRBD1 (5 bases). The CDR3 runs to 14 residues. The germline V and J ends were trimmed by 8 bases and 2 bases, with 13 bases remaining between them. Germline V gene sequence: CDR1 MNHEY, CDR2 SVGEGT. The CDR3, as DNA: TGTGCCAGCTCTCGACGGGACCGCAATCAGCCCCAGCATTTT. It translates to CASSRRDRNQPQHF.

This clonotype occurred many times. This chain connects TRBV15 to TRBJ1-2, with D uncertain. V lost 0 bases and J lost 8, with 16 bases in between. The germline gives CDR1 LNHNV, CDR2 YYDKDF (reference sequence). The CDR3 extends over 15 amino acids. In DNA, the CDR3 is TGTGCCACCAGCAGAGACTACGCCGACATACTCGGCTACACCTTC. It specifies CATSRDYADILGYTF.